The 27 T cell receptor beta chains given below trace back to one sample, sequenced in a study of CD8+CD57+ T cells in acquired aplastic anemia. TCR beta VDJ and CDR3 were profiled, and genomic DNA was the template. TCRdb used MiXCR to reprocess the reads, holding one entry per CDR3 protein. The sample contains about 81,000 distinct CDR3 sequences, about half of which appear only once. The sample consisted of sorted CD4+, CD8+, or CD8+CD57+ T cells (not recorded which) from PBMCs. Receptor source: a human donor in good health, serving as a control.

At least ten counts were recorded for this clonotype. This chain uses TRBV7-2 with TRBJ1-1; D might be TRBD1 (6 bases). The CDR3 is 13 amino acids. Germline-derived CDR1 and CDR2 are SGHTA and FQGNSA. Trimming took off 3 bases at V and 4 bases at J, with 9 bases between the two ends. The CDR3 loop reads CASSFGGGTEAFF. In nucleotides, the CDR3 is TGTGCCAGCAGCTTCGGAGGGGGCACTGAAGCTTTCTTT.

The J gene is TRBJ1-4, the V gene TRBV4-1; TRBD1 might be the D (5 bases). The CDR3 is 19 residues long. Germline CDR1 and CDR2: MGHRA and YSYEKL. V lost 0 bases and J 5 bases, leaving 22 bases between the germline ends. The CDR3 bases are TGCGCCAGCAGCCAAGAAGGGCCCCCCGTTGGGAGGGGAAATGAAAAACTGTTTTTT. Translation gives CASSQEGPPVGRGNEKLFF.

Concerning this clonotype itself: This may be a read error: a much more frequent sequence differs by one nucleotide. V and J are TRBV6-1 and TRBJ2-7, with a tentative D call TRBD2 (6 bases). V was trimmed by 5 bases and J by 2 bases, leaving 13 bases between them. CDR3 length: 14 residues. In germline, CDR1 is MNHNS, CDR2 SASEGT. In DNA, the CDR3 is TGTGCCAGCAGTCCCGGGAGTGGAGCCTACGAGCAGTACTTC. Translating gives CASSPGSGAYEQYF.

This clonotype came up once. This chain connects TRBV10-2 to TRBJ2-7; D is uncertain. V lost 4 bases and J lost 6, with 16 bases in between. From germline, CDR1 is WSHSY and CDR2 SAAADI. This CDR3 is 14 amino acids long. The CDR3 DNA sequence: TGCGCCAGCAGTGTGGCTAGTCCGTCCCTCGAGCAGTACTTC. Its protein product is CASSVASPSLEQYF.

The V and J genes are TRBV5-1 and TRBJ2-2; 7 nucleotides match TRBD1. The ends lost 9 bases at V and 0 bases at J; junction bases unmatched: 5. The CDR3 consists of 14 residues. Germline loops: CDR1 SGHRS, CDR2 YFSETQ. For the CDR3, the DNA is TGCGCCACCAAGGGACAGACGAACACCGGGGAGCTGTTTTTT. Translated, it gives CATKGQTNTGELFF.

The count of this clonotype is one. V is TRBV6-1 and J is TRBJ1-2, with D tentatively TRBD1 (6 bases). The germline gives CDR1 MNHNS, CDR2 SASEGT. The CDR3 length is 14 residues. Trimming took off 8 bases at V and 3 bases at J, with 16 bases between the two ends. CDR3 bases: TGTGCCAGCCGTCTCAACGGACAGTACTATGGCTACACCTTC. Protein product: CASRLNGQYYGYTF.

CDR3 sequence reads: CASSYDSRNEKLFF. The CDR3 nucleotides are TGTGCCAGCAGTTATGACAGCCGTAATGAAAAACTGTTTTTT. The chain combines TRBV27 with TRBJ1-4; a weak D match, TRBD1 (5 bases). CDR1 is MNHEY and CDR2 is SMNVEV in the germline V gene (reference sequence). V was shortened by 4 bases and J by 4 bases, with 10 bases between the two germline ends. The CDR3 is 14 residues long. Full variable domain (missing parts from reference TRBV27 and TRBJ1-4): EAQVTQNPRYLITVTGKKLTVTCSQNMNHEYMSWYRQDPGLGLRQIYYSMNVEVTDKGDVPEGYKVSRKEKRNFPLILESPSPNQTSLYFCASSYDSRNEKLFFGSGTQLSVL.

The chain couples TRBV29-1 to TRBJ2-1; unclear D gene. V was trimmed by 6 bases and J by 9 bases, leaving 12 bases between them. CDR3 length: 11 residues. The germline V gene encodes CDR1 SQVTM and CDR2 ANQGSEA. DNA for the CDR3: TGCAGCGTAGTAGGAGATCCTGAGCAGTTCTTC. It codes for CSVVGDPEQFF.

The rearrangement joins TRBV6-1 to TRBJ1-4, with D perhaps matching TRBD1 (6 bases). Trimming shortened V by 5 bases and J by 1 base, and 14 bases separated the two germline ends. The CDR3 covers 16 residues. CDR1 is MNHNS and CDR2 is SASEGT in the germline V gene. The chain's CDR3 is CASSQQGGRTNEKLFF. The CDR3 DNA is TGTGCCAGCAGTCAACAGGGTGGACGAACTAATGAAAAACTGTTTTTT.

This clonotype showed up many times. The chain has TRBV20-1 and TRBJ2-1; no firm D call. Germline V lookup: CDR1 DFQATT, CDR2 SNEGSKA (reference sequence). V was shortened by 6 bases and J by 5 bases, with 5 bases between the two germline ends. The CDR3 extends over 10 amino acids. The DNA of the CDR3 is TGCAGTGCCCACAACAATGAGCAGTTCTTC. As protein: CSAHNNEQFF.

The chain has TRBV20-1 and TRBJ2-1; no firm D call. V was cut by 0 bases and J by 0 bases, with 6 bases left in between. The CDR3 contains 14 residues. Germline values: CDR1 DFQATT, CDR2 SNEGSKA (reference sequence). The CDR3 here is CSAREWSSYNEQFF. In DNA form, the CDR3 reads TGCAGTGCTAGAGAGTGGAGCTCCTACAATGAGCAGTTCTTC.

This clonotype was seen many times. The chain combines TRBV2 with TRBJ1-1; D unresolved. The CDR3 has 13 residues. Germline-derived CDR1 and CDR2 are SNHLY and FYNNEI. Trimming took 8 bases from V and 5 from J, leaving 15 bases between them. In DNA form, the CDR3 reads TGTGCCAGCCATGGGCGTGGAAGGACTGAAGCTTTCTTT. Protein sequence: CASHGRGRTEAFF.

This clonotype was seen a few times. The J gene is TRBJ2-3, the V gene TRBV5-4; TRBD1 matches at 8 bases. CDR3 size: 14 residues. Germline V gene sequence: CDR1 SGHNT, CDR2 YYREEE (reference sequence). Germline trimming cut 5 bases from V and 7 bases from J; bases unmatched to any gene: 9. The CDR3 DNA reads TGTGCCAGCAGTTCGCAGGGGGCGTTGAATACGCAGTATTTT. It codes for CASSSQGALNTQYF.

V usage is TRBV20-1 and J usage is TRBJ1-2, with TRBD1 identical over 8 bases. With V trimmed by 5 bases and J by 6 bases, 2 bases remained unmatched. The germline V gene has CDR1 DFQATT and CDR2 SNEGSKA (reference sequence). The CDR3 contains 11 residues. The CDR3 DNA reads as TGCAGTGCTGGGACAGGAGATGGCTACACCTTC. It yields the protein CSAGTGDGYTF.

The V gene is TRBV7-4, the J gene TRBJ2-1; 11 bases agree with TRBD1. Germline V gene data show CDR1 as SGHVT and CDR2 as SQSDAQ. Unmatched junction bases numbered 5, after V lost 4 bases and J lost 9 bases. This CDR3 is built from 14 residues. CDR3 protein: CASSYGQGAGEQFF. The CDR3 nucleotides read TGTGCCAGCAGCTACGGACAGGGGGCGGGTGAGCAGTTCTTC.

The rearrangement joins TRBV19 to TRBJ2-5; TRBD2 aligns across 9 bases. The J segment lost 5 bases and the V segment lost 3 bases, leaving 7 bases of the junction unmatched. The CDR3 covers 15 residues. Germline CDR1 reads LNHDA; CDR2 reads SQIVND (reference sequence). The CDR3 protein is CASSIGLARGETQYF. The CDR3, as DNA: TGTGCCAGTAGTATCGGACTAGCGAGGGGGGAGACCCAGTACTTC.

The chain combines TRBV9 with TRBJ1-4, with D maybe TRBD1 (6 bases). V lost 3 bases and J 0 bases, leaving 12 bases between the germline ends. CDR1 and CDR2 (germline): SGDLS, YYNGEE. The CDR3 runs 16 residues. This CDR3 is CASSAGQSATNEKLFF. CDR3 nucleotide sequence: TGTGCCAGCAGCGCCGGACAGTCTGCAACTAATGAAAAACTGTTTTTT.

The chain employs TRBV10-1 and TRBJ1-1; D possibly corresponds to TRBD1 (5 bases). The CDR3 has 12 residues. Germline assignment: CDR1 WNHNN and CDR2 SYGVQD (reference sequence). V lost 6 bases and J lost 6, with 11 bases in between. The CDR3 DNA is TGCGCCAGCAGCGGAGACAGTCCTGAAGCTTTCTTT. Amino acids: CASSGDSPEAFF.

This clonotype was observed a few times. The CDR3: CASSEGTDYGYTF. Written as DNA, the CDR3 is TGTGCCAGCAGTGAAGGGACAGACTATGGCTACACCTTC. The gene calls are TRBV25-1 and TRBJ1-2; 7 nucleotides agree with TRBD1. This CDR3 is 13 amino acids long. The ends lost 2 bases at V and 3 bases at J; junction bases unmatched: 0. Germline V CDR1 and CDR2: MGHDK, SYGVNS.

This chain uses TRBV5-1 with TRBJ2-1; 10 bases match TRBD2. With V trimmed by 3 bases and J by 6 bases, 3 bases remained unmatched. The CDR3 consists of 14 residues. CDR1 and CDR2 (germline): SGHRS, YFSETQ. For the CDR3, the DNA is TGCGCCAGCAGCTCCGGGACTAGCGTCAATGAGCAGTTCTTC. Protein product: CASSSGTSVNEQFF.

The chain carries TRBV6-4 and TRBJ1-2, with D possibly matching TRBD1 (5 bases). CDR3 length: 13 residues. The germline V gene has CDR1 MRHNA and CDR2 SNTAGT. Trimming removed 5 bases from V and 7 bases from J, with 14 bases in between. The CDR3 is CASSYRRGFGYTF. CDR3 in DNA: TGTGCCAGCAGTTACAGGCGGGGGTTTGGCTACACCTTC.

Turning to this clonotype: Possible read error: a much larger clone is one base away. The V call is TRBV27, the J call TRBJ1-6, with D unclear. The CDR3 contains 13 residues. Trimming left V 2 bases short and J 8 bases short, with 7 bases between. Germline V CDR1 and CDR2: MNHEY, SMNVEV (reference sequence). CDR3 nucleotides: TGTGCCAGCAGTTTAGGAGGGCATTCACCCCTCCACTTT. Its translation is CASSLGGHSPLHF.

This rearrangement joins TRBV20-1 to TRBJ1-6; D is undetermined. The CDR3 contains 17 residues. Germline V lookup: CDR1 DFQATT, CDR2 SNEGSKA (reference sequence). Trimming removed 1 base at V and 0 bases at J, with 13 bases between. The CDR3 region is CSARGPAASSYNSPLHF. In DNA, the CDR3 is TGCAGTGCTAGAGGTCCGGCAGCAAGCTCCTATAATTCACCCCTCCACTTT.

The chain combines TRBV9 with TRBJ2-1, with TRBD2 identical over 7 bases. This CDR3 is built from 13 residues. Per germline, CDR1 SGDLS and CDR2 YYNGEE. Trimming cost V 0 bases and J 7 bases; bases outside gene matches: 1. CDR3 in amino acids: CASSVAGGNEQFF. The CDR3 nucleotides are TGTGCCAGCAGCGTAGCCGGGGGGAATGAGCAGTTCTTC.

Worth noting for this clonotype: A junction end diverges from the germline sequence, so it may reflect a read error. The V and J genes are TRBV4-1 and TRBJ1-1; 10 bases map to TRBD1. The CDR3 contains 15 residues. Germline-derived CDR1 and CDR2 are MGHRA and YSYEKL. CDR3 nucleotide sequence: TGCGCCAGCAGTCAAGCCGGGACAGGGGACACTGAAGCTTTCTTT. Its protein is CASSQAGTGDTEAFF.

V gene TRBV19 combines with J gene TRBJ1-2; TRBD1 agrees at 7 bases. The J segment lost 2 bases and the V segment lost 7 bases, leaving 10 bases of the junction unmatched. Per the germline V gene, CDR1 is LNHDA and CDR2 is SQIVND (reference sequence). This CDR3 has 15 amino acids. The CDR3 here is CASNPRQGENYGYTF. In DNA, the CDR3 is TGTGCCAGTAATCCGAGACAGGGAGAGAACTATGGCTACACCTTC.

The chain links TRBV4-3 to TRBJ1-2, with TRBD1 matching over 9 bases. The CDR3 is 15 residues long. With 4 bases clipped from V and 8 bases from J, the junction kept 11 bases outside the gene matches. Germline assignment: CDR1 LGHNA and CDR2 YSLEER. The CDR3 protein is CASSRNTGGSSGYTF. CDR3 nucleotides: TGCGCCAGCAGCCGTAACACAGGGGGCAGTAGCGGCTACACCTTC.